This T cell receptor (beta chain) came from a study of T cells in Graves' hyperthyroidism and ophthalmopathy. Regarding the study as a whole: Ophthalmopathy was told apart from stable hyperthyroidism by a 13 V-J model. Among thyroid clonotypes expanded above 0.001, most also appeared in blood.

RNA transcripts yielded amplified TCR beta CDR3 regions. In the first-round RT-PCR of the TCR CDR3, the HTBI primer set was used. TCRdb fed the multiplex PCR reads into MiXCR, producing one record per CDR3 protein. The table records some 620,000 distinct CDR3 sequences, around 15% of them present only once. Note on this clonotype: The antigen remains undetermined.

Germline V gives CDR1 SGHKS, CDR2 YYEKEE (reference sequence). This CDR3 comprises 17 residues. Trimming pared 4 bases from V and 0 bases from J, leaving 17 bases between. The hyperthyroidism was newly diagnosed and had lasted under 2 months; the patients were aged 18 to 65. Any patient presenting with uncontrolled infection, other autoimmune disease, pregnancy or lactation was left out. The TCR originated in a woman aged 25 to 45 with Graves' hyperthyroidism. The specimen was blood. V usage is TRBV5-5 and J usage is TRBJ1-3; D gene ambiguous. The CDR3 is CASSLIPRPTSGNTIYF. CDR3 DNA: TGTGCCAGCAGCCTAATCCCCAGACCCACCTCTGGAAACACCATATATTTT.